The 21 T cell receptor beta chains below all came from one sample that was sequenced in a study of neoadjuvant nivolumab and ipilimumab in lung cancer. Repertoires were generated with immunoSEQ multiplex PCR, while TCRdb's copy carries only in-frame clones and drops some. Of roughly 19,000 clones in the sample, 76% are singletons; the top ten hold roughly 7%. Sequencing used tumor tissue, obtained after neoadjuvant nivolumab, alone or with ipilimumab, at or shortly before surgery. The receptors shown here come from an adult with non-small cell lung cancer.

This clone was counted a few times. This chain joins TRBV6-1 and TRBJ2-3, with D maybe TRBD1 (6 bases). V lost 2 bases, J lost 1 base, and 10 bases lay in between. Germline values: CDR1 MNHNS, CDR2 SASEGT. The CDR3 is 15 residues long. CDR3 coding DNA: TGTGCCAGCAGTGAAAGGGGGAGACGCACAGATACGCAGTATTTT. Translated, it gives CASSERGRRTDTQYF.

This clone came up a few times. The CDR3 loop reads CASSLALVAGGLGTDTQYF. The CDR3 bases are TGTGCCAGCAGCTTGGCCCTGGTAGCGGGAGGGCTCGGCACAGATACGCAGTATTTT. The V and J genes are TRBV5-8 and TRBJ2-3; 11 positions match TRBD2. The CDR3 totals 19 residues. The junction had 10 bases not matched to a gene; V was cut back by 0 bases and J by 1 base. Germline V gene lookup returns CDR1 SGHTS and CDR2 YDEGEE.

This rearrangement joins TRBV5-4 to TRBJ2-1; TRBD2 agrees at 7 bases. The CDR3 sequence is 17 residues long. CDR1 is SGHNT and CDR2 is YYREEE in the germline V gene (reference sequence). The J segment lost 7 bases and the V segment lost 4 bases, leaving 17 bases of the junction unmatched. The CDR3 sequence is CASSPGTGGLIENEQFF. The CDR3 DNA follows: TGTGCCAGCAGCCCGGGAACGGGAGGACTGATTGAAAATGAGCAGTTCTTC.

In this sample, this clone turned up once. The V call is TRBV5-4, the J call TRBJ2-7; the D gene is possibly TRBD2 (6 bases). The CDR3 covers 16 residues. V was trimmed by 4 bases and J by 0 bases, leaving 17 bases between them. CDR1 is SGHNT, CDR2 YYREEE, per germline (reference sequence). CDR3 bases: TGTGCCAGCAGCCCCCAGGAGCGGGCTCTCTCCTACGAGCAGTACTTC. This codes for CASSPQERALSYEQYF.

V and J are TRBV4-1 and TRBJ1-6, with TRBD1 identical over 9 bases. CDR3 length: 16 amino acids. The V segment lost 0 bases and the J segment 7 bases; nucleotides outside the gene matches: 4. Germline assignment: CDR1 MGHRA and CDR2 YSYEKL. The CDR3 nucleotides are TGCGCCAGCAGCCAAGAGGGGGACAGGGCGAATTCACCCCTCCACTTT. Its translation is CASSQEGDRANSPLHF.

The chain joins TRBV28 to TRBJ1-2; D is unresolved. This CDR3 spans 11 amino acids. Germline assignment: CDR1 MDHEN and CDR2 SYDVKM. V lost 8 bases, J lost 8 bases, and 12 bases lay in between. CDR3 sequence: CASAAQWGYTF. CDR3 coding DNA: TGTGCCAGCGCGGCGCAATGGGGCTACACCTTC.

The chain recombines TRBV6-5 with TRBJ2-7; D perhaps matches TRBD2 (6 bases). Trimming took 5 bases from V and 7 from J, leaving 12 bases between them. Germline lookup yields CDR1 MNHEY and CDR2 SVGAGI. The CDR3 has 12 residues. CDR3 DNA: TGTGCCAGCAGTCTAACGGGGGTTGAGCAGTACTTC. It specifies CASSLTGVEQYF.

The chain has TRBV29-1 and TRBJ2-3; the D gene could be TRBD1 or TRBD2 (5 bases each). The CDR3 consists of 12 residues. The germline V and J ends were trimmed by 3 bases and 6 bases, with 10 bases remaining between them. Per the germline V gene, CDR1 is SQVTM and CDR2 is ANQGSEA. The DNA for the CDR3 is TGCAGCGTTGACGGGGACGGGGATACGCAGTATTTT. Protein sequence: CSVDGDGDTQYF.

In this sample, this clone turned up a few times. The chain recombines TRBV28 with TRBJ1-5; no firm D call. This CDR3 is 14 amino acids long. Germline V gives CDR1 MDHEN, CDR2 SYDVKM. V was pared by 6 bases and J by 4 bases, with 13 bases between. CDR3 nucleotide sequence: TGTGCCAGCAGCCCGGCGGGGAGGAATCAGCCCCAGCATTTT. This gives the protein CASSPAGRNQPQHF.

V is TRBV4-1 and J is TRBJ2-6; tentative D call: TRBD1 (6 bases). The CDR3 is 16 amino acids. V was shortened by 4 bases and J by 0 bases, with 10 bases between the two germline ends. Looked up from germline, CDR1 is MGHRA and CDR2 is YSYEKL. The CDR3 reads CASSLQGSSGANVLTF. The CDR3 bases are TGCGCCAGCAGCCTACAGGGTAGCTCTGGGGCCAACGTCCTGACTTTC.

The V call is TRBV6-5, the J call TRBJ1-1; D not certain. There are 16 residues in the CDR3. V dropped 2 bases and J dropped 1 base, with 14 bases sitting between them. Germline loops: CDR1 MNHEY, CDR2 SVGAGI. CDR3 DNA sequence: TGTGCCAGCAGTTACGCCTACCCAGTGGGGAACACTGAAGCTTTCTTT. The encoded protein is CASSYAYPVGNTEAFF.

The chain carries TRBV5-4 and TRBJ2-2; D call uncertain. With 3 bases removed from V and 6 bases from J, the gap between germline ends came to 9 bases. CDR1 is SGHNT and CDR2 is YYREEE in the germline V gene (reference sequence). The CDR3 extends over 13 amino acids. CDR3 in DNA: TGTGCCAGCAGCTCCGATGAGCCCGGGGAGCTGTTTTTT. Translating gives CASSSDEPGELFF. The variable domain in full, completed from reference TRBV5-4 and TRBJ2-2, reads ETGVTQSPTHLIKTRGQQVTLRCSSQSGHNTVSWYQQALGQGPQFIFQYYREEENGRGNFPPRFSGLQFPNYSSELNVNALELDDSALYLCASSSDEPGELFFGEGSRLTVL.

This chain uses TRBV11-1 with TRBJ2-2, with no clear D. Between the trimmed V and J ends, which lost 5 bases and 1 base, there was a span of 11 bases. The CDR3 has 15 amino acids. Germline CDR1 reads SGHAT; CDR2 reads FQDESV (reference sequence). CDR3 in amino acids: CASSPQILNTGELFF. CDR3 nucleotides: TGTGCCAGCAGCCCGCAAATCCTGAACACCGGGGAGCTGTTTTTT.

The chain links TRBV5-1 to TRBJ2-7; 8 nucleotides align to TRBD2. CDR3 size: 14 residues. Germline V gene data show CDR1 as SGHRS and CDR2 as YFSETQ. After removal of 1 base from V and 7 bases from J, the junction contained 7 bases not matched to a gene. Here the CDR3 reads CASSLLSGSQEQYF. The CDR3, as DNA: TGCGCCAGCAGCTTGTTAAGCGGGAGTCAAGAGCAGTACTTC.

The rearrangement links TRBV9 to TRBJ2-7, with D perhaps TRBD1 (6 bases). Germline values: CDR1 SGDLS, CDR2 YYNGEE. The CDR3 runs 14 residues. Trimming shortened V by 4 bases and J by 0 bases, and 11 bases separated the two germline ends. CDR3: CASSPEGGSYEQYF. As DNA, the CDR3 is TGTGCCAGCAGCCCTGAAGGGGGCTCCTACGAGCAGTACTTC. The variable domain in full, with the rest retrieved from reference TRBV9 and TRBJ2-7, is DSGVTQTPKHLITATGQRVTLRCSPRSGDLSVYWYQQSLDQGLQFLIQYYNGEERAKGNILERFSAQQFPDLHSELNLSSLELGDSALYFCASSPEGGSYEQYFGPGTRLTVT.

This clone has just one count. J is TRBJ1-1 and V is TRBV29-1; perhaps TRBD1 as D (6 bases). This CDR3 has 16 amino acids. The germline V gene has CDR1 SQVTM and CDR2 ANQGSEA. The V end was cut by 2 bases, the J end by 0 bases, with 16 bases between. As DNA, the CDR3 is TGCAGCGTTGAAACGGCGGGGGCGCGAATGAACACTGAAGCTTTCTTT. Protein sequence: CSVETAGARMNTEAFF.

CDR3 in DNA: TGTGCCAGCAGCCCGCATCCTAGCTCCTACAATGAGCAGTTCTTC. Translation: CASSPHPSSYNEQFF. The genes are TRBV7-2 and TRBJ2-1; D unresolved. Per the germline V gene, CDR1 is SGHTA and CDR2 is FQGNSA. Deletions cut 5 bases from V and 0 bases from J, with 11 bases between. The CDR3 sequence is 15 residues long. The full variable domain, its missing parts supplied by reference TRBV7-2 and TRBJ2-1, is GAGVSQSPSNKVTEKGKDVELRCDPISGHTALYWYRQSLGQGLEFLIYFQGNSAPDKSGLPSDRFSAERTGGSVSTLTIQRTQQEDSAVYLCASSPHPSSYNEQFFGPGTRLTVL.

This chain joins TRBV5-1 and TRBJ1-5, with unresolved D. CDR1 SGHRS and CDR2 YFSETQ come from the germline V gene. Between the trimmed V and J ends, which lost 4 bases and 7 bases, there was a span of 15 bases. The CDR3 length is 14 residues. The CDR3 nucleotides are TGCGCCAGCAGCCTCGAAGGGCCAGAGCAGCCCCAGCATTTT. It codes for CASSLEGPEQPQHF.

This chain joins TRBV7-9 and TRBJ2-5, with D hard to call. V lost 2 bases and J lost 1, with 5 bases in between. The CDR3 contains 13 residues. From germline, CDR1 is SEHNR and CDR2 FQNEAQ (reference sequence). In DNA, the CDR3 is TGTGCCAGCAGCTTAAACACCCAAGAGACCCAGTACTTC. The encoded protein is CASSLNTQETQYF. Combining the CDR3 with reference TRBV7-9 and TRBJ2-5 gives the whole variable domain DTGVSQNPRHKITKRGQNVTFRCDPISEHNRLYWYRQTLGQGPEFLTYFQNEAQLEKSRLLSDRFSAERPKGSFSTLEIQRTEQGDSAMYLCASSLNTQETQYFGPGTRLLVL.

This clone was observed a handful of times. The gene calls are TRBV5-5 and TRBJ2-1; D gene unclear. V lost 2 bases and J 0 bases, leaving 9 bases between the germline ends. The CDR3 consists of 15 residues. The germline V gene has CDR1 SGHKS and CDR2 YYEKEE (reference sequence). As DNA, the CDR3 is TGTGCCAGCAGCTTCCAGTATCGCTCCTACAATGAGCAGTTCTTC. Its protein is CASSFQYRSYNEQFF.

The J gene is TRBJ2-6, the V gene TRBV5-1; D remains ambiguous. The CDR3 runs to 15 residues. The V end lost 2 bases, the J end lost 0 bases, and 6 bases lay between the germline ends. CDR1 is SGHRS, CDR2 YFSETQ, per germline. CDR3 region: CASSFKFSGANVLTF. The CDR3 bases are TGCGCCAGCAGCTTTAAATTCTCTGGGGCCAACGTCCTGACTTTC.